This T cell receptor (beta chain) emerged from a study of blood T cells in healthy people across ages. V gave up 4 bases and J gave up 6 bases, with 10 bases separating them. Germline CDR1 is SGHDN and CDR2 is FVKESK. The CDR3 is 13 amino acids. Primed by a sample-barcoded 5' primer and a J-beta primer mix, a second PCR proceeded for about 6 to 11 cycles. Using its own MiXCR run on the 5' RACE reads, TCRdb lists one record per CDR3 protein. The sample holds hundreds of thousands of distinct CDR3 sequences, around 34% seen once. Sequencing was done on a sample of blood. This chain connects TRBV14 to TRBJ2-1; D is undetermined. The receptor was derived from a man aged 18 to 29 in good health. The CDR3 protein is CASSPLLGNEQFF. The CDR3 DNA is TGTGCCAGCAGCCCCCTCCTGGGCAATGAGCAGTTCTTC.